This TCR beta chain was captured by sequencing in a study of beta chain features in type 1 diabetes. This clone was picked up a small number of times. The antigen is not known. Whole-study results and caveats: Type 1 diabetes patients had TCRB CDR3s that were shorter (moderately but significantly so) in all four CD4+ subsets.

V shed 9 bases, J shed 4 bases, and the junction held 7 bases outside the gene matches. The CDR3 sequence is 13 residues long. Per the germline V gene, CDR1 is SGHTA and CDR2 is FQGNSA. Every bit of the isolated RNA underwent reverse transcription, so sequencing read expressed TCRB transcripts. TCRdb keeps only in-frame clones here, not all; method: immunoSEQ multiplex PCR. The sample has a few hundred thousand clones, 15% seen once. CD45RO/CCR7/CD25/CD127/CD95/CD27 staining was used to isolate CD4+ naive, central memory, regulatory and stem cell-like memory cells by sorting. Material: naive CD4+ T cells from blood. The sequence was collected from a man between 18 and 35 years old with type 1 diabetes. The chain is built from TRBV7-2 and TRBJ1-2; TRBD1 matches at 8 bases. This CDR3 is CASKTGAAYGYTF. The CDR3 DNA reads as TGTGCCAGTAAGACAGGGGCGGCCTATGGCTACACCTTC.